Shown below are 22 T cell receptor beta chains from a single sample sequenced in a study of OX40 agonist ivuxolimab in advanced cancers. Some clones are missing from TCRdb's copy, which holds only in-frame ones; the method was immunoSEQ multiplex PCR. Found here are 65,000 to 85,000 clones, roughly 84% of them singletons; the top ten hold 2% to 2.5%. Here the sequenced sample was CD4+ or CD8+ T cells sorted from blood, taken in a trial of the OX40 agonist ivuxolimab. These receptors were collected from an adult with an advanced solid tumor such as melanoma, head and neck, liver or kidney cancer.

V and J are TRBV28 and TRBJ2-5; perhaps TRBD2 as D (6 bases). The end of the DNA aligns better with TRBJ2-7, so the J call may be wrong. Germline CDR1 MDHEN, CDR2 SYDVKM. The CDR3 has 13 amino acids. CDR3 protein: CATRDSGNYEQYF. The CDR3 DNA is TGTGCCACCCGGGATAGCGGAAACTACGAGCAGTACTTC.

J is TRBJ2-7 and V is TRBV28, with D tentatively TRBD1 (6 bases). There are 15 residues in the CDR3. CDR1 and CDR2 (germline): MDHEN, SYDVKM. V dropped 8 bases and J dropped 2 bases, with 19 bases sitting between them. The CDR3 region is CASGSTGLPTYEQYF. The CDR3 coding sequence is TGTGCCAGCGGGTCAACAGGGTTACCTACCTACGAGCAGTACTTC.

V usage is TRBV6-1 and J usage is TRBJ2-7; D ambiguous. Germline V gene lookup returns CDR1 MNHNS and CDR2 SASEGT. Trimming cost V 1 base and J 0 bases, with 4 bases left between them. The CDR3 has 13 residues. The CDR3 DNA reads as TGTGCCAGCAGTGAAGAGGCCTCCTACGAGCAGTACTTC. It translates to CASSEEASYEQYF.

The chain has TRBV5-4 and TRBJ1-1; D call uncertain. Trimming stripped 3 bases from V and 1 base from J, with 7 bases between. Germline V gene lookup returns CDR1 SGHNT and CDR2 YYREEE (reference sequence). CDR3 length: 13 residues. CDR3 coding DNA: TGTGCCAGCAGCTATAGACGGAACACTGAAGCTTTCTTT. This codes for CASSYRRNTEAFF.

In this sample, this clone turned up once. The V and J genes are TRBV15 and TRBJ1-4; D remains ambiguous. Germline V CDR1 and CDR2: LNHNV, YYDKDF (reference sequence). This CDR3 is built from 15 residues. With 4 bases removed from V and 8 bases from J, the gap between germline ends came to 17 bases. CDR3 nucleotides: TGTGCCACCAGCAACGATCAGGCAAGGAAAGAAAAACTGTTTTTT. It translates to CATSNDQARKEKLFF.

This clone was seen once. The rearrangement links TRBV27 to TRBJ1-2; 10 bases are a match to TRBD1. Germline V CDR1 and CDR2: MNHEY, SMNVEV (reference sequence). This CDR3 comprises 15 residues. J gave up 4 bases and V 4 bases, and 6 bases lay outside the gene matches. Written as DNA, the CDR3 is TGTGCCAGCAGTTGGGGACAGGGGTTAGCCTATGGCTACACCTTC. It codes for CASSWGQGLAYGYTF.

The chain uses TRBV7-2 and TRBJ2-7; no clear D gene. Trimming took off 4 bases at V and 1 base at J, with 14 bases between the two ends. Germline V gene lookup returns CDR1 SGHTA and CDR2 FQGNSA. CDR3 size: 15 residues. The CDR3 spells CASSSRLPISYEQYF. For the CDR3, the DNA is TGTGCCAGCAGCTCCCGACTTCCAATATCCTACGAGCAGTACTTC. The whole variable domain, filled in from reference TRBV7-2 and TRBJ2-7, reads GAGVSQSPSNKVTEKGKDVELRCDPISGHTALYWYRQSLGQGLEFLIYFQGNSAPDKSGLPSDRFSAERTGGSVSTLTIQRTQQEDSAVYLCASSSRLPISYEQYFGPGTRLTVT.

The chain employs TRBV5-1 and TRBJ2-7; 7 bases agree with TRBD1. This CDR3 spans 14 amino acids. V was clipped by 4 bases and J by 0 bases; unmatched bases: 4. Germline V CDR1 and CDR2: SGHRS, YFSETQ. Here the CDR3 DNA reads TGCGCCAGCAGCCGGGACAGTGACTCCTACGAGCAGTACTTC. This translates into CASSRDSDSYEQYF.

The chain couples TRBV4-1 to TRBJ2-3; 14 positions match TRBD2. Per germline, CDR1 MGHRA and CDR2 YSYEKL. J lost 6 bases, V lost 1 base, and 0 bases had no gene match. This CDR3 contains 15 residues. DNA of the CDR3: TGCGCCAGCAGCCAAGGACTAGCGGGAGGGGATACGCAGTATTTT. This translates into CASSQGLAGGDTQYF.

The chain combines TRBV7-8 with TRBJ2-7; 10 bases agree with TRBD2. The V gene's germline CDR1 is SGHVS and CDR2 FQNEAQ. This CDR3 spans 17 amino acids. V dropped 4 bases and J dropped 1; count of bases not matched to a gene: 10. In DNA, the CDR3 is TGTGCCAGCAGCTGGTCTAGCGGGAGAGGCAGTTCCTACGAGCAGTACTTC. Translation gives CASSWSSGRGSSYEQYF.

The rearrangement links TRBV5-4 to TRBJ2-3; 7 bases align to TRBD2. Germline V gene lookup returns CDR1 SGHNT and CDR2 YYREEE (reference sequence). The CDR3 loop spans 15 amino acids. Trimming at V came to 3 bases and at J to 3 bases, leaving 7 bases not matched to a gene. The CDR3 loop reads CASSSDGGGTDTQYF. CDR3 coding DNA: TGTGCCAGCAGCTCGGATGGGGGGGGAACAGATACGCAGTATTTT.

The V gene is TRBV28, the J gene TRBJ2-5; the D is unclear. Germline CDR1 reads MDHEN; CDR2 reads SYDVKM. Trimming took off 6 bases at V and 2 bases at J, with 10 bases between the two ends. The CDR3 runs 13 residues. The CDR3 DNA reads TGTGCCAGCAGGGGCAGAGGACAAGAGACCCAGTACTTC. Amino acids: CASRGRGQETQYF.

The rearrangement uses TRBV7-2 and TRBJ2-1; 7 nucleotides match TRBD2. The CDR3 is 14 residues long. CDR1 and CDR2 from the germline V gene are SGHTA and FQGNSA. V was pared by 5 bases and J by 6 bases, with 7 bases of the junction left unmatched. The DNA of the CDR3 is TGTGCCAGCAGCCTGCGGCGGGGGTTCAATGAGCAGTTCTTC. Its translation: CASSLRRGFNEQFF.

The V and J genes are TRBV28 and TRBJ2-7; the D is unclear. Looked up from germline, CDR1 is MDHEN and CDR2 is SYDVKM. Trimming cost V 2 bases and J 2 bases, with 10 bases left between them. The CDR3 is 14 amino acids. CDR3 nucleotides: TGTGCCAGCAGTTTAAGTCGGCCGCCCTACGAGCAGTACTTC. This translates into CASSLSRPPYEQYF.

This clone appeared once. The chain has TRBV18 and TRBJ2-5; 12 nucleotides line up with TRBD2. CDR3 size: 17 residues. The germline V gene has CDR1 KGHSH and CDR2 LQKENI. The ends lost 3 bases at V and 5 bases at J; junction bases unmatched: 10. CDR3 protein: CASSPLTSGSQMETQYF. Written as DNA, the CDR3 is TGTGCCAGCTCACCCTTGACTAGCGGGAGTCAGATGGAGACCCAGTACTTC.

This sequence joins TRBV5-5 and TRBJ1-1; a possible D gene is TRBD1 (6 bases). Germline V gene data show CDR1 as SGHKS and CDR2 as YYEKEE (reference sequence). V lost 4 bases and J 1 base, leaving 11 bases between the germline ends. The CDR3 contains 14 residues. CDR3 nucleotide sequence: TGTGCCAGCAGCACCGGACAGCCGAACACTGAAGCTTTCTTT. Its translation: CASSTGQPNTEAFF.

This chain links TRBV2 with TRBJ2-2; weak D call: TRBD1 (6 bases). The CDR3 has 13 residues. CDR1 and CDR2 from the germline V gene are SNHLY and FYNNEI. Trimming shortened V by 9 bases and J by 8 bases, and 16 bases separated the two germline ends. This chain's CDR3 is CASKGQLWGELFF. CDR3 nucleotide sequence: TGTGCCAGTAAAGGACAGTTATGGGGGGAGCTGTTTTTT.

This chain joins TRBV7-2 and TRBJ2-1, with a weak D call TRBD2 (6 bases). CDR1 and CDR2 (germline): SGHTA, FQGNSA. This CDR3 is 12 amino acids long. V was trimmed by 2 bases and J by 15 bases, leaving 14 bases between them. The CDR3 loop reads CASSLSASVLFF. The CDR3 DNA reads TGTGCCAGCAGCTTATCGGCTAGCGTCTTGTTCTTC.

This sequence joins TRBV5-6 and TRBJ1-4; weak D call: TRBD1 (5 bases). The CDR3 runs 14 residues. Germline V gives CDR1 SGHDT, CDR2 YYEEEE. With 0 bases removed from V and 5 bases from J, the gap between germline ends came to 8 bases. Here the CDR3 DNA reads TGTGCCAGCAGCTTGGACAGGAGCAATGAAAAACTGTTTTTT. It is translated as CASSLDRSNEKLFF.

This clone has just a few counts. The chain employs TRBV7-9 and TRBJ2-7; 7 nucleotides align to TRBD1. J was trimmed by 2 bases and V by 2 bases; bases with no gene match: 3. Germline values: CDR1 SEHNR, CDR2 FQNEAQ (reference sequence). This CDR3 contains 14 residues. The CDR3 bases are TGTGCCAGCAGCTTAAAGGGGACAGCCTACGAGCAGTACTTC. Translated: CASSLKGTAYEQYF. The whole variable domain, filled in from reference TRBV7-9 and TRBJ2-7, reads DTGVSQNPRHKITKRGQNVTFRCDPISEHNRLYWYRQTLGQGPEFLTYFQNEAQLEKSRLLSDRFSAERPKGSFSTLEIQRTEQGDSAMYLCASSLKGTAYEQYFGPGTRLTVT.

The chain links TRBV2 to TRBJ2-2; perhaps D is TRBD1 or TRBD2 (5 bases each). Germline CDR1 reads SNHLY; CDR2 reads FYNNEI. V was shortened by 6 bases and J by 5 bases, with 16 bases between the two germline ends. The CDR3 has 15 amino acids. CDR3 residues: CASRGGRGRTGELFF. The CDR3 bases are TGTGCCAGCAGGGGCGGTCGGGGACGAACCGGGGAGCTGTTTTTT.

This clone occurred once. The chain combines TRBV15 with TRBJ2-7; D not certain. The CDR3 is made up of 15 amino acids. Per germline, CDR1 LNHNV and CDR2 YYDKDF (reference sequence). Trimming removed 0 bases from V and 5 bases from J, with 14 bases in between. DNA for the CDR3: TGTGCCACCAGCAGAGATGGTACCAGCACTGACGAGCAGTACTTC. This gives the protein CATSRDGTSTDEQYF.